The rows below give T cell receptor beta chains drawn from one sample of a study of vaccination and CD4 T cells after COVID-19. These receptors have no known antigen. Each CDR3 protein is one row after TCRdb ran MiXCR on the PCR reads. The sample has about 21,000 distinct CDR3 sequences; roughly 47% are singletons. Sequenced: CD4+ T cells from blood, cultured in vitro. These receptors were collected from a human donor who had recovered from COVID-19. CDR3s leave out the opening cysteine and the closing phenylalanine or tryptophan.

v_call cdr3_aa
TRBV6-5 ASSYALDSGNTIY
TRBV6-2/TRBV6-3 ASSLQTSREAF
TRBV20-1 THYEQY
TRBV7-2 ASSFQAGAREQY
TRBV12-3/TRBV12-4 ASSPRRDWGYT
TRBV6-2/TRBV6-3 ASSYLPGQGALRETQY
TRBV5-1 ASSSNSGGTKNIQY
TRBV20-1 SARDLGRLSGNTIY
TRBV4-1 ASSMGLAGVYEQY
TRBV7-2 ASSLQSGGGDEQY
TRBV5-4 ASSRLDTSDEAF
TRBV6-2/TRBV6-3 ASRYRGEGTEAF
TRBV27 ASSPPRLAGVGELF
TRBV10-3 AISGSSGGQPQH
TRBV20-1 SAFGSDYGYT